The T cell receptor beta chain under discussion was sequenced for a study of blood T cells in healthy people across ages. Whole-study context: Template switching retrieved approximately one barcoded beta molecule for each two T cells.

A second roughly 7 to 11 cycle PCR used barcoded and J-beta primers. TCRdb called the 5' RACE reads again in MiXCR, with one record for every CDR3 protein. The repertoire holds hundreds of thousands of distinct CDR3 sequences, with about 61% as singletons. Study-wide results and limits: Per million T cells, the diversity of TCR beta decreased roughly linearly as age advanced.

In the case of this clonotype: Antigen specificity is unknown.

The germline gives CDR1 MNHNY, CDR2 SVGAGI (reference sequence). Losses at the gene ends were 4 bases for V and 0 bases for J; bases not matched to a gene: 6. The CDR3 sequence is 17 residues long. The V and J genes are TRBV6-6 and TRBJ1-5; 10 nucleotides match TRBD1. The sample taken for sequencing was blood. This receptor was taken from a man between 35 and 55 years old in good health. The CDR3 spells CASSSFRQGASNQPQHF. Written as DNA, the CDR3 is TGTGCCAGCAGTTCCTTTCGACAGGGGGCTAGCAATCAGCCCCAGCATTTT.